The sample holds a few counts of the clone carrying this T cell receptor (beta chain). The target antigen is unknown. The 5'RACE method, run with constant-segment primers, produced TCR alpha and TCR beta cDNA libraries (carrying sample barcodes and UMIs). TCRdb re-derived calls from the 5' RACE reads in MiXCR, one entry per CDR3 protein. The data show fewer than 200,000 distinct CDR3 sequences, 20% to 25% seen once. This sample is drawn from a study of T-cell memory formation after mild COVID-19. Findings and limits, study-wide: Within pre-infection memory, some responding clones were found, suggesting cross-reactive memory joined.

Trimming stripped 1 base from V and 1 base from J, with 8 bases between. The germline V gene has CDR1 SGHTA and CDR2 FQGTGA. The CDR3 contains 15 residues. The sequence was obtained from an adult woman who had mild COVID-19 (a few samples of this study predate the infection). Cell type and time point are not known. The chain is built from TRBV7-3 and TRBJ2-1, with D perhaps matching TRBD2 (6 bases). Sequenced material: PBMCs or a T cell subset sorted from them (not recorded which). The CDR3 loop reads CASSLMGLSYNEQFF. CDR3 DNA sequence: TGTGCCAGCAGCTTAATGGGACTTTCCTACAATGAGCAGTTCTTC. Full variable domain (remainder filled in from reference TRBV7-3 and TRBJ2-1): GAGVSQTPSNKVTEKGKYVELRCDPISGHTALYWYRQSLGQGPEFLIYFQGTGAADDSGLPNDRFFAVRPEGSVSTLKIQRTERGDSAVYLCASSLMGLSYNEQFFGPGTRLTVL.